This is a list of T cell receptor beta chains from one sample in a study of blood T cell repertoires in COVID-19. Clones were read by immunoSEQ multiplex PCR, and TCRdb kept only the in-frame ones, dropping some. The sample lists over 250,000 clones; approximately 86% were seen once. What was sequenced was peripheral blood. These receptors all come from a man in his forties who had recovered from COVID-19. The CDR3 runs from the conserved cysteine through the conserved F or W. The D gene is left open where the match is weak. Expanded clones are given a class, and other clones once, few, many or no size at all.

abundance	v_gene	j_gene	d_gene	len	CDR3nt	CDR3aa
NA	TRBV19	TRBJ2-1	TRBD2	15	TGTGCCAGTAGCACCGTGGCTAGCGGGAGAACTGAGCAGTTCTTC	CASSTVASGRTEQFF
NA	TRBV11-2	TRBJ1-1	NA	14	TGTGCCAGCAGCTTAGTCAGGGGACCCACTGAAGCTTTCTTT	CASSLVRGPTEAFF
NA	TRBV27	TRBJ1-2	NA	13	TGTGCCAGCAGTTTACGCAGGGCCTATGGCTACACCTTC	CASSLRRAYGYTF
NA	TRBV12-3/TRBV12-4	TRBJ2-1	NA	13	TGTGCCAGCAGTTTGAGCGCGAACCATGAGCAGTTCTTC	CASSLSANHEQFF
NA	TRBV12-3/TRBV12-4	TRBJ2-3	NA	13	TGTGCCAGCAAGAGGGCGCCGACAGATACGCAGTATTTT	CASKRAPTDTQYF
NA	TRBV18	TRBJ2-3	TRBD2	15	TGTGCCAGCTCACCTCCGGGACTAGGAGTGAATACGCAGTATTTT	CASSPPGLGVNTQYF
NA	TRBV6-5	TRBJ1-5	TRBD1	15	TGTGCCAGCAGTTACGTCGGGACAGGGAATCAGCCCCAGCATTTT	CASSYVGTGNQPQHF
NA	TRBV6-5	TRBJ1-1	TRBD1	15	TGTGCCAGCACCCCTCGGGGACAGGGGAACACTGAAGCTTTCTTT	CASTPRGQGNTEAFF
few	TRBV18	TRBJ1-4	TRBD1	15	TGTGCCAGCAGGAGAAGAGGGACAGGGAATGAAAAACTGTTTTTT	CASRRRGTGNEKLFF
NA	TRBV3-1/TRBV3-2	TRBJ2-1	NA	15	TGTGCCAGCAGCCAAGAACCACTCCTCTCCGATGAGCAGTTCTTC	CASSQEPLLSDEQFF
NA	TRBV7-9	TRBJ2-1	NA	12	TGTGCCAGCAGTCTAGGCGGGGGCGCGCAGTTCTTC	CASSLGGGAQFF
few	TRBV2	TRBJ2-7	NA	17	TGTGCCAGCAGTGAAGCGTGGGGACTTCAGGGCGGACACGAGCAGTACTTC	CASSEAWGLQGGHEQYF
few	TRBV12-5	TRBJ2-1	NA	12	TGTGCTAGTGGTTCCTATCACAATGAGCAGTTCTTC	CASGSYHNEQFF
NA	TRBV10-1	TRBJ1-1	NA	13	TGCGCCAGCCCACCCTCGCGCCCCAGGGGAGCTTTCTTT	CASPPSRPRGAFF
NA	TRBV29-1	TRBJ2-1	TRBD2	15	TGCAGCGTTGAACTAGCGGAGAGCTCCTACAATGAGCAGTTCTTC	CSVELAESSYNEQFF
few	TRBV30	TRBJ1-4	NA	10	TGTGCCTGCATATCCGAGAAACTGTTTTTT	CACISEKLFF
NA	TRBV10-2	TRBJ1-1	TRBD1	13	TGCGCCACCGAGGGGACAGGGCCTCGCGAAGCTTTCTTT	CATEGTGPREAFF
NA	TRBV7-8	TRBJ2-7	TRBD1	16	TGTGCCAGCAGCTTAGCATCGACAGGGCGTGTCTACGAGCAGTACTTC	CASSLASTGRVYEQYF
NA	TRBV10-3	TRBJ2-1	NA	16	TGTGCCTCCCAACCTCTAGGGGGAGTAACGTACAATGAGCAGTTCTTC	CASQPLGGVTYNEQFF
few	TRBV6-5	TRBJ1-4	NA	13	TGTGCCAGCAGACAGGGACGGTATGAAAAACTGTTTTTT	CASRQGRYEKLFF
NA	TRBV3-1/TRBV3-2	TRBJ2-7	NA	15	TGTGCCAGCAGCCCAACAAGCGGGTTCAGCTACGAGCAGTACTTC	CASSPTSGFSYEQYF
NA	TRBV5-1	TRBJ2-3	NA	16	TGCGCCAGCAGCTTGGTTTTGTCTACTAGCACAGATACGCAGTATTTT	CASSLVLSTSTDTQYF